This paragraph covers one T cell receptor (beta chain) sequence. The sample is drawn from a study of cytomegalovirus exposure and HLA in healthy donors. Trimming cost V 8 bases and J 9 bases; bases outside gene matches: 10. CDR3 length: 13 residues. Looked up from germline, CDR1 is ENHRY and CDR2 is SYGVKD. The PCR used 60 Vbeta and 13 Jbeta primers. Only in-frame clones appear in the TCRdb table, and some are missing; sequencing was by immunoSEQ multiplex PCR. The sample records about 110,000 clones, approximately 71% being singletons. This chain links TRBV10-3 with TRBJ2-1, with 7 bases that match TRBD2. Sequencing was done on a sample of PBMCs. The TCR comes from a woman in her 70s in good health and CMV-seropositive. The CDR3 sequence is CAIGASGPGEQFF. The CDR3 coding sequence is TGTGCCATCGGTGCTAGCGGACCGGGTGAGCAGTTCTTC.